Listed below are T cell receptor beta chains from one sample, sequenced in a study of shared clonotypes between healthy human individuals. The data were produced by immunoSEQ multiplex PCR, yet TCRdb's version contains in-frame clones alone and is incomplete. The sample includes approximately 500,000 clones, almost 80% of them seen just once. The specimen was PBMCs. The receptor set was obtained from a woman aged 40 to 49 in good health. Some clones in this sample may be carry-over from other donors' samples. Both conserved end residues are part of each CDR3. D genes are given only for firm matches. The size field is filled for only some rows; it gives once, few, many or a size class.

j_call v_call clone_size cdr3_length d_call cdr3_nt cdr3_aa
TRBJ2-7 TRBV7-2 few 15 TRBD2 TGTGCCAGCAAACTACTAGCGGGAGGAACCTACGAGCAGTACTTC CASKLLAGGTYEQYF
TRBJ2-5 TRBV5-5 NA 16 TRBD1 TGTGCCAGCCAGGGACAGGGATCGGGTAGGGGAGAGACCCAGTACTTC CASQGQGSGRGETQYF
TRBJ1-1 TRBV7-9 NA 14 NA TGTGCCAGCAGCCCGGGACCTAGGAACACTGAAGCTTTCTTT CASSPGPRNTEAFF
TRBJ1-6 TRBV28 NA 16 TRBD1 TGTGCCAGCAGTTCCGGGACAGATGGGGAAAATTCACCCCTCCACTTT CASSSGTDGENSPLHF
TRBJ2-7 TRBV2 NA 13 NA TGTGCCAGCAAGATAGGGCGTTTCTACGAGCAGTACTTC CASKIGRFYEQYF
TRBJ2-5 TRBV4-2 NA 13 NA TGTGCCAGCAGCCTGAGGGTTTCAGAGACCCAGTACTTC CASSLRVSETQYF
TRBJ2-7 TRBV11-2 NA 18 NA TGTGCCAGCAGCTCTTACCGGCCCCCACAGGATGGGGGCTACGAGCAGTACTTC CASSSYRPPQDGGYEQYF
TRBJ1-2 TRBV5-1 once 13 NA TGCGCCAGCAGCTTGGTGGGGGAAGGTGGCTACACCTTC CASSLVGEGGYTF
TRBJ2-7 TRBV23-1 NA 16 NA TGCGCCAGCAGTCAATCGATCCAGGAGAAAGCCTACGAGCAGTACTTC CASSQSIQEKAYEQYF
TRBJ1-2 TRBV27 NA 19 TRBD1 TGTGCCAGCAGTCCAAGAGCCCGGGACAGGGAATTCGTCGTCTATGGCTACACCTTC CASSPRARDREFVVYGYTF
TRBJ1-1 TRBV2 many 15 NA TGTGCCAGCAGTGAAAGGGGGGCCGGGGGGACTGAAGCTTTCTTT CASSERGAGGTEAFF
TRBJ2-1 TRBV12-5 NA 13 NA TGTGCTAGTGGTACAGGGGGGGGCGATGAGCAGTTCTTC CASGTGGGDEQFF
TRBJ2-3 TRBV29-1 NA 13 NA TGCAGCGCGTTGCGGCCTAGCACAGATACGCAGTATTTT CSALRPSTDTQYF
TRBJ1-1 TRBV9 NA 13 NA TGTGCCAGCAGCGTACAGATGAACACTGAAGCTTTCTTT CASSVQMNTEAFF
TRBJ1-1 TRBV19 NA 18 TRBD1 TGTGCCAGTAGTACCCTCACTCTATCGGGACAGATGAACACTGAAGCTTTCTTT CASSTLTLSGQMNTEAFF
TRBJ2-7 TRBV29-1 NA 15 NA TGCAGCGTTGGGGGTTACCTGGCGGCTCTAGACGAGCAGTACTTC CSVGGYLAALDEQYF
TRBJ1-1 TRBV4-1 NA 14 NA TGCGCCAGCAGCCGAACAGTGGTGAACACTGAAGCTTTCTTT CASSRTVVNTEAFF
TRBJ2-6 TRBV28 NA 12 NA TGTGCCAGTTCGATCGGAGCCAACGTCCTGACTTTC CASSIGANVLTF
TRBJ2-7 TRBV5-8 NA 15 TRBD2 TGTGCCAGCAGCTTGGTTGCTAGCGGGGGGTACGAGCAGTACTTC CASSLVASGGYEQYF
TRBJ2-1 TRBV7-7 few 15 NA TGTGCTAGCAGCCCCTCGGAGGCTTCCTACAATGAGCAGTTCTTC CASSPSEASYNEQFF
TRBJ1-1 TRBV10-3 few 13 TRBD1 TGTGCCATTCTACCCTCAGGGGGCACTGAAGCTTTCTTT CAILPSGGTEAFF
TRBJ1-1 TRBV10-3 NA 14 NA TGTGCCATCAAAACTACAGGGCGTGGGCAAGAAGCTTTCTTT CAIKTTGRGQEAFF
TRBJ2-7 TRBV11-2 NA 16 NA TGTGCCAGCAGCTTAGAGGGACGGAGCCCTGTCCACGAGCAGTACTTC CASSLEGRSPVHEQYF
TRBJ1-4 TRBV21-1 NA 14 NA TGTGCCAGCAGCAAACTGGGCAGCTCTGAAAAACTGTTTTTT CASSKLGSSEKLFF
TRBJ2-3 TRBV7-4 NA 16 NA TGTGCCAGCAGCGTCACAGGGTATAGTGGCACAGATACGCAGTATTTT CASSVTGYSGTDTQYF
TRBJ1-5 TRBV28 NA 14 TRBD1 TGTGCCAGCAGGGCGGACAGGGGCCTAAGGCCCCAGCATTTT CASRADRGLRPQHF
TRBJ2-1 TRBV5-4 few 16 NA TGTGCCAGCAGCCCCGGGGGAGGGGGTCCCTACAATGAGCAGTTCTTC CASSPGGGGPYNEQFF
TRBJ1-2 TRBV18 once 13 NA TGTGCCTACCCAGGGCAGCCCGGGGGTGGCTACACCTTC CAYPGQPGGGYTF
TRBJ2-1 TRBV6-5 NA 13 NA TGTGCCAGCAGGCGCACGGACTACAATGAGCAGTTCTTC CASRRTDYNEQFF
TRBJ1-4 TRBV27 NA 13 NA TGTGCCAGCAGTTGGGCGAGTGATGAAAAACTGTTTTTT CASSWASDEKLFF
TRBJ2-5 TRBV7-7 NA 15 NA TGTGCTAGCAGCCTCGGAGCGGCTAATCAAGAGACCCAGTACTTC CASSLGAANQETQYF
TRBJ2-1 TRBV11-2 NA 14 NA TGTGCCAGCAGCCTTGGCACCGGGTACAATGAGCAGTTCTTC CASSLGTGYNEQFF
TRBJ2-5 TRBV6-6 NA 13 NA TGTGCCAGCAGTCCTCCAGGGGTCGAGACCCAGTACTTC CASSPPGVETQYF